Each of the 29 T cell receptor beta chains below was sequenced from the same sample in a study of post-analysis software for immune sequencing data. Their antigens remain unidentified. Researchers reported that TCR beta cDNA libraries carried unique molecular identifiers. Each CDR3 protein is one row after TCRdb ran MiXCR on the PCR reads. The sample includes 750,000 to 950,000 distinct CDR3 sequences, approximately 50% of them seen just once. Study findings and constraints: Elevated frequency relative to controls characterized four or five TRBV segments in patients, TRBV5-6, TRBV5-1 and TRBV20-1 among them.

The sequenced sample was blood. These receptors originate from a girl between 5 and 17 years old with multiple sclerosis.

This chain links TRBV2 with TRBJ1-6; TRBD1 might be the D (5 bases). The V gene's germline CDR1 is SNHLY and CDR2 FYNNEI. The CDR3 has 13 residues. The V end lost 6 bases, the J end lost 3 bases, and 6 bases lay between the germline ends. In nucleotides, the CDR3 is TGTGCCAGCAGCGGGGGCTATAATTCACCCCTCCACTTT. Its translation: CASSGGYNSPLHF.

The rearrangement joins TRBV5-1 to TRBJ2-3; TRBD2 aligns across 11 bases. The germline V gene encodes CDR1 SGHRS and CDR2 YFSETQ. The CDR3 is 15 residues long. J was trimmed by 2 bases and V by 5 bases; bases with no gene match: 4. CDR3 sequence (DNA): TGCGCCAGCAGGACTAGCGGGGAAAACACAGATACGCAGTATTTT. This encodes CASRTSGENTDTQYF.

This clonotype appeared a few times. The CDR3 DNA reads TGTGCCAGCAGCCACGCTGGGAGGGAGAGCAATCAGCCCCAGCATTTT. It translates to CASSHAGRESNQPQHF. The chain couples TRBV7-9 to TRBJ1-5, with unresolved D. V lost 5 bases to trimming and J lost 1 base, with 15 bases between them. CDR3 length: 16 residues. Germline-derived CDR1 and CDR2 are SEHNR and FQNEAQ (reference sequence).

This rearrangement joins TRBV20-1 to TRBJ2-5; D is unclear. The J call is in doubt because the DNA end fits TRBJ2-7 better. The CDR3 is 13 amino acids. CDR1 DFQATT and CDR2 SNEGSKA come from the germline V gene (reference sequence). The CDR3 DNA follows: TGCAGTGCTACCGAGGCCCGCTCGGGCGAGCAGTACTTC. Protein sequence: CSATEARSGEQYF.

The chain couples TRBV5-1 to TRBJ1-4; D not resolved. V was trimmed by 6 bases and J by 0 bases, leaving 9 bases between them. CDR3 length equals 14 residues. Germline CDR1 SGHRS, CDR2 YFSETQ. As DNA, the CDR3 is TGCGCCAGCACCCAGGACGCAACTAATGAAAAACTGTTTTTT. Its translation is CASTQDATNEKLFF.

This clonotype has a single count. The CDR3 region has the DNA TGTGCCAGCAGCTTAGTTATGAGGTCTGGCTACACCTTC. Translation gives CASSLVMRSGYTF. V gene TRBV11-2 combines with J gene TRBJ1-2, with D unclear. Germline V CDR1 and CDR2: SGHAT, FQNNGV. There are 13 residues in the CDR3. Trimming removed 1 base at V and 7 bases at J, with 10 bases between.

This clonotype was picked up a small number of times. The rearrangement joins TRBV4-1 to TRBJ2-1; possible D gene TRBD2, 7 bases. Germline V gene sequence: CDR1 MGHRA, CDR2 YSYEKL. Trimming removed 1 base at V and 4 bases at J, with 17 bases between. The CDR3 totals 17 residues. DNA for the CDR3: TGCGCCAGCAGCCAAGCGCCCCTGGGAGGGGGGTACAATGAGCAGTTCTTC. This translates into CASSQAPLGGGYNEQFF.

V is TRBV28 and J is TRBJ2-3; TRBD1 agrees at 8 bases. The CDR3 contains 17 residues. After removal of 1 base from V and 10 bases from J, the junction contained 16 bases not matched to a gene. The germline CDR1 and CDR2 sequences are MDHEN and SYDVKM. CDR3 DNA sequence: TGTGCCAGCAGTTTATCAGGGGGCCCACGGGCTGGGATCGCGCAGTATTTT. It encodes CASSLSGGPRAGIAQYF.

V usage is TRBV29-1 and J usage is TRBJ2-7; D may be TRBD1 (5 bases). Trimming left V 1 base short and J 1 base short, with 8 bases between. Germline V gives CDR1 SQVTM, CDR2 ANQGSEA. CDR3 length equals 13 residues. The CDR3 sequence is CSVEGDRSYEQYF. The CDR3 coding sequence is TGCAGCGTTGAAGGAGACAGATCCTACGAGCAGTACTTC.

The chain combines TRBV6-5 with TRBJ2-3, with D possibly being TRBD1 or TRBD2 (5 bases each). This CDR3 comprises 15 residues. V lost 6 bases, J lost 4 bases, and 17 bases lay in between. CDR1 is MNHEY, CDR2 SVGAGI, per germline. Here the CDR3 reads CASSFGGAPPDTQYF. The CDR3 DNA follows: TGTGCCAGCAGCTTTGGGGGAGCGCCCCCAGATACGCAGTATTTT.

The chain employs TRBV6-1 and TRBJ1-2; 12 bases are a match to TRBD1. The ends lost 10 bases at V and 6 bases at J; junction bases unmatched: 3. The CDR3 runs 12 residues. CDR1 and CDR2 from the germline V gene are MNHNS and SASEGT. The CDR3 coding sequence is TGTGCCACCGGGACAGGGGGCAATGGCTACACCTTC. Residues: CATGTGGNGYTF.

This chain connects TRBV5-1 to TRBJ1-1; no definite D call. The CDR3 loop spans 17 amino acids. Germline V CDR1 and CDR2: SGHRS, YFSETQ. The ends were cut back, 0 bases at V and 4 bases at J, with 19 bases in the middle. The CDR3 here is CASSLGGGSLLGTEAFF. The CDR3 DNA follows: TGCGCCAGCAGCTTGGGAGGCGGCAGTCTGCTCGGCACTGAAGCTTTCTTT.

The chain recombines TRBV7-9 with TRBJ2-5; D remains unclear. The CDR3 contains 14 residues. Looked up from germline, CDR1 is SEHNR and CDR2 is FQNEAQ (reference sequence). Trimming left V 7 bases short and J 1 base short, with 13 bases between. The CDR3 spells CASTPRRAQETQYF. The DNA for the CDR3 is TGTGCCAGCACGCCTCGTAGGGCCCAAGAGACCCAGTACTTC.

The rearrangement joins TRBV12-3 or TRBV12-4 to TRBJ2-4; a possible D gene is TRBD2 (7 bases). Trimming stripped 4 bases from V and 1 base from J, with 20 bases between. The CDR3 has 18 residues. CDR3 residues: CASSSPVRGGGAKNIQYF. The DNA for the CDR3 is TGTGCCAGCAGTTCCCCGGTTAGAGGGGGGGGCGCCAAAAACATTCAGTACTTC.

The J gene is TRBJ2-1, the V gene TRBV6-5; a possible D gene is TRBD1 (6 bases). Trimming removed 5 bases at V and 6 bases at J, with 14 bases between. CDR1 is MNHEY, CDR2 SVGAGI, per germline. This CDR3 has 14 residues. The CDR3 loop reads CASSPLGQINEQFF. As DNA, the CDR3 is TGTGCCAGCAGTCCTCTCGGACAGATCAATGAGCAGTTCTTC.

The chain carries TRBV12-3 or TRBV12-4 and TRBJ2-4, with D possibly being TRBD1 or TRBD2 (5 bases each). TRBJ2-7 explains the end of the DNA better; the J call may be wrong. There are 14 residues in the CDR3. The CDR3 region has the DNA TGTGCCAGCAGAAACCGGGACGGAGGCTACGAGCAGTACTTC. It specifies CASRNRDGGYEQYF.

This clonotype was found a few times. The genes are TRBV5-6 and TRBJ2-7; the match to TRBD2 covers 7 bases. CDR1 is SGHDT and CDR2 is YYEEEE in the germline V gene. The CDR3 has 15 residues. V shed 1 base, J shed 2 bases, and the junction held 6 bases outside the gene matches. Here the CDR3 DNA reads TGTGCCAGCAGCTTGTCCCTAGCGGCCGCCTACGAGCAGTACTTC. This gives the protein CASSLSLAAAYEQYF.

The J gene is TRBJ1-1, the V gene TRBV7-6, with 7 bases lining up with TRBD1. After removal of 1 base from V and 1 base from J, the junction contained 6 bases not matched to a gene. The germline CDR1 and CDR2 sequences are SGHVS and FNYEAQ. The CDR3 contains 16 residues. The CDR3 reads CASSLVTGAQNTEAFF. CDR3 nucleotide sequence: TGTGCCAGCAGCTTAGTCACAGGGGCCCAGAACACTGAAGCTTTCTTT.

This chain uses TRBV20-1 with TRBJ2-7; 8 positions agree with TRBD1. Gene TRBJ2-5 matches the end of the DNA better, so the J call may be wrong. From germline, CDR1 is DFQATT and CDR2 SNEGSKA (reference sequence). This CDR3 is built from 15 residues. The CDR3 coding sequence is TGCAGTGCTAGAAAACCCCAGGGGGCTACAGAGACCCAGTACTTC. It translates to CSARKPQGATETQYF.

Comments on this clonotype: One junction end disagrees with the germline gene, perhaps due to a read error. The gene calls are TRBV6-5 and TRBJ2-3; 13 bases match TRBD2. There are 15 residues in the CDR3. CDR1 is MNHEY and CDR2 is SVGAGI in the germline V gene. This CDR3 is CASSPTSGGRNTQYF. CDR3 nucleotide sequence: TGCGCCAGCAGTCCGACTAGCGGGGGGCGGAATACGCAGTATTTT.

The chain combines TRBV12-3 or TRBV12-4 with TRBJ2-3; TRBD1 matches 9 bases. The trim removed 6 bases at V and 5 bases at J, leaving 6 bases unmatched. CDR3 length equals 14 residues. The CDR3 region has the DNA TGTGCCAGCAGGGCCGGGACAGGGAGAGATACGCAGTATTTT. It encodes CASRAGTGRDTQYF.

This sequence joins TRBV29-1 and TRBJ2-7; 8 bases match TRBD1. There are 13 residues in the CDR3. J was trimmed by 3 bases and V by 2 bases; bases with no gene match: 3. Germline V gene sequence: CDR1 SQVTM, CDR2 ANQGSEA. CDR3 region: CSVEQGANYEQYF. The CDR3 region has the DNA TGCAGCGTTGAACAGGGGGCTAACTACGAGCAGTACTTC.

The chain is built from TRBV27 and TRBJ2-3, with 7 positions matching TRBD1. V shed 5 bases, J shed 6 bases, and the junction held 8 bases outside the gene matches. CDR1 and CDR2 (germline): MNHEY, SMNVEV (reference sequence). This CDR3 contains 14 residues. CDR3 sequence reads: CASSLDRKMDTQYF. The CDR3, as DNA: TGTGCCAGCAGTCTGGACAGGAAAATGGATACGCAGTATTTT.

The table lists this clonotype with a few counts. The CDR3 here is CASSPGGNSKSYEQYF. The CDR3 bases are TGCGCCAGCAGCCCCGGCGGCAACAGCAAATCCTACGAGCAGTACTTC. V is TRBV5-1 and J is TRBJ2-7, with D hard to call. CDR3 length: 16 amino acids. CDR1 is SGHRS, CDR2 YFSETQ, per germline. V was clipped by 4 bases and J by 1 base, with 18 bases between them.

This clonotype was observed a handful of times. The chain carries TRBV29-1 and TRBJ2-7; no firm D call. Trimming removed 0 bases at V and 2 bases at J, with 5 bases between. Germline values: CDR1 SQVTM, CDR2 ANQGSEA. The CDR3 has 12 residues. DNA for the CDR3: TGCAGCGTTGAAGATGGGCCCTACGAGCAGTACTTC. Protein sequence: CSVEDGPYEQYF.

This clonotype was observed a single time. The chain uses TRBV29-1 and TRBJ1-4; D is uncertain. V shed 5 bases and J shed 5 bases, with 9 bases lying between them. Germline V lookup: CDR1 SQVTM, CDR2 ANQGSEA. This CDR3 contains 12 residues. CDR3 DNA: TGCAGCGTTCGCAGCGGGAATGAAAAACTGTTTTTT. Translating gives CSVRSGNEKLFF.

The V and J genes are TRBV5-1 and TRBJ2-1, with 11 bases that match TRBD2. The V gene end was trimmed by 4 bases and the J gene end by 8 bases; junction bases not matched to a gene: 8. Germline CDR1 is SGHRS and CDR2 is YFSETQ. The CDR3 runs to 15 residues. CDR3 coding DNA: TGCGCCAGCAGCCTTACTAGCGGGAGAAGCGATGAGCAGTTCTTC. Protein: CASSLTSGRSDEQFF.

This clonotype showed up just once. Compared with germline, one end of the junction differs, possibly owing to a read error. This chain uses TRBV18 with TRBJ2-7; D call uncertain. The CDR3 extends over 14 amino acids. Germline V CDR1 and CDR2: KGHSH, LQKENI. The CDR3 loop is CASSPRTQTYEQYF. CDR3 DNA sequence: TGTGCCAGTTCACCAAGAACACAAACCTACGAGCAGTACTTC.

CDR3 nucleotides: TGCAGTGCTACGGACGTGAGAGAAGCGGGGAGCACAGATACGCAGTATTTT. Residues: CSATDVREAGSTDTQYF. The chain is built from TRBV20-1 and TRBJ2-3; 7 bases line up with TRBD2. This CDR3 region has 17 residues. Germline V CDR1 and CDR2: DFQATT, SNEGSKA (reference sequence). V dropped 4 bases and J dropped 0; count of bases not matched to a gene: 13.